The following is a TCR beta chain sequence with its context. Its specificity is unknown. The germline CDR1 and CDR2 sequences are MNHNY and SVGAGI (reference sequence). The CDR3 is 16 amino acids. V dropped 2 bases and J dropped 3; count of bases not matched to a gene: 6. The sequencing depth, 1 in 200,000 to 1 in 1 million T cells, was the target. Generated by immunoSEQ multiplex PCR, the TCRdb table keeps only in-frame clones and is missing some. The data show 110,000 to 150,000 clones, approximately 89% seen once. These data originate in a study of cytotoxic CD8 clonotypes in ibrutinib-treated CLL. Across the study: Among patients, approximately 24 responded partially and 2 completely; around 15 then stayed remitted and around twelve progressed after median around 70 months.

Whole-study results and caveats: Public clonotypes showed up rarely, and on treatment they shrank or held steady.

Sequenced material: PBMCs, taken after 12 months of ibrutinib treatment. The V call is TRBV6-6, the J call TRBJ2-7; 11 bases match TRBD1. The receptor's source is a human donor with chronic lymphocytic leukemia. This CDR3 reads CASSYPGQGAYYEQYF. CDR3 bases: TGTGCCAGCAGTTACCCCGGACAGGGGGCCTACTACGAGCAGTACTTC.